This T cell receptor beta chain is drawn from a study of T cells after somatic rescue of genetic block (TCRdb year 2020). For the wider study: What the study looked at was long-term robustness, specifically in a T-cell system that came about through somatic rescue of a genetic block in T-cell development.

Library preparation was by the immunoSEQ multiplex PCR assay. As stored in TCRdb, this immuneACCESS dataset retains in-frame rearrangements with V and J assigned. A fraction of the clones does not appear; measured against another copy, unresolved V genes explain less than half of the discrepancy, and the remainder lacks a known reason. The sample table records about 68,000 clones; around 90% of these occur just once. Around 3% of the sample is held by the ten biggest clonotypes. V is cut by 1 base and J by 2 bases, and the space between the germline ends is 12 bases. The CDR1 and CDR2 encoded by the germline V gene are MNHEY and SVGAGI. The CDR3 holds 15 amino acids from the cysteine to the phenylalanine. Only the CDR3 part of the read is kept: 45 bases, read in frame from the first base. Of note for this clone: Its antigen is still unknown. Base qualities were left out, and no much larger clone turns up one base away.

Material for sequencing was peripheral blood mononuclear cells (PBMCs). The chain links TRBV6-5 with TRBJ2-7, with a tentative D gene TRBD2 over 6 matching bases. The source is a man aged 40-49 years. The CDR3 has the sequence CASSYLPGATYEQYF. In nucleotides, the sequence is TGTGCCAGCAGTTACTTGCCGGGAGCAACCTACGAGCAGTACTTC.